This T cell receptor (beta chain) was recovered during a study of human T cells and chemical hapten exposure. A few counts support this clonotype. The time point: patch test 1, 2 weeks after DPC sensitization. Noted treatment: therapeutic diphenylcyclopropenone sensitization with weekly scalp DPC. Trimming left V 6 bases short and J 6 bases short, with 18 bases between. CDR1 LGHDT and CDR2 YNNKEL come from the germline V gene (reference sequence). The CDR3 consists of 14 residues. TCRdb reprocessed the RACE reads via MiXCR and lists one record per CDR3 protein. The table has approximately 73,000 distinct CDR3 sequences, approximately 10% seen once.

The gene calls are TRBV3-1 and TRBJ2-7; TRBD2 is a possible D gene (5 bases). The sequences come from whole blood, collected in connection with sensitization to the hapten diphenylcyclopropenone (DPC). The clonotype was recovered from a woman aged 45-60 years with alopecia areata. Some clones in this sample may be carry-over from other donors' samples. In nucleotides, the CDR3 is TGTGCCAGCAGGTCAGAGACTATCCCTATCGAGCAGTACTTC. It is translated as CASRSETIPIEQYF.